A single count supports the clone carrying this TCR beta chain. The record originates from a study of T cell changes during pregnancy in multiple sclerosis. In germline, CDR1 is MGHDK, CDR2 SYGVNS. The CDR3 has 14 amino acids. Trimming took off 6 bases at V and 0 bases at J, with 8 bases between the two ends. Assay: immunoSEQ multiplex PCR; the TCRdb copy retains only in-frame clones and omits some. This table holds 70,000 to 100,000 clones, approximately 92% found once. This TCR was sampled from a female donor with multiple sclerosis, enrolled in a pregnancy study. The chain joins TRBV25-1 to TRBJ2-2; possibly TRBD1 for D (6 bases). The specimen comprised peripheral blood, sampled in the first trimester of pregnancy. This chain's CDR3 is CASRGTPNTGELFF. CDR3 bases: TGTGCCAGCAGGGGGACACCGAACACCGGGGAGCTGTTTTTT.